Here is one TCR beta chain with its context. The target antigen is unknown. This record comes from a study of T cells after yellow fever vaccination. Study summary: SMART-Seq v4 Ultra Low Input handled preparation of low-cell-number fractions. Study results and caveats: The booster response re-showed most primary clones: over 95% CD4, more than 80% CD8. The study found a weaker secondary response that peaked faster, day 5 versus 15.

TCR cDNA, made by 5'RACE template switching, carried an added universal primer site and UMIs. Via MiXCR, TCRdb re-called the 5' RACE reads, giving one row per CDR3 protein. The sample lists approximately 300,000 distinct CDR3 sequences, 10% to 15% occurring once. The ends were cut back, 10 bases at V and 0 bases at J, with 3 bases in the middle. Germline assignment: CDR1 MNHEY and CDR2 SVGEGT. This CDR3 contains 11 residues. Sequenced here: CD4+ T cells sorted from PBMCs, sampled 45 days after the yellow fever booster vaccination. This receptor was obtained from a man under 40 who received the YFV17D yellow fever vaccine. The chain recombines TRBV6-2 or TRBV6-3 with TRBJ2-2; D remains ambiguous. This chain's CDR3 is CATSNTGELFF. The CDR3 DNA sequence: TGTGCCACTTCGAACACCGGGGAGCTGTTTTTT.